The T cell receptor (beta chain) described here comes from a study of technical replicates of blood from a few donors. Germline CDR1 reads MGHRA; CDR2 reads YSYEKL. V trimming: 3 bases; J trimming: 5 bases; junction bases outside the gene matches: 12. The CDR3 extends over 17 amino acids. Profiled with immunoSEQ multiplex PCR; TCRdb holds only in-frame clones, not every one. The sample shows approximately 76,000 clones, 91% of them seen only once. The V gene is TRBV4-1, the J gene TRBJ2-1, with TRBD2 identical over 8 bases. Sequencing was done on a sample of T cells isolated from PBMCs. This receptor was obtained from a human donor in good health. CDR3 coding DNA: TGCGCCAGCAGCCAGCCAGGCCTTAGCGGGGCTAACAATGAGCAGTTCTTC. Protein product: CASSQPGLSGANNEQFF.